The sequence of this T cell receptor beta chain was determined in a study of blood T cell repertoires in COVID-19. Study in general: Collection of acute and convalescent COVID-19 samples took place in the United States, Italy and Spain. Sources were T cells, B-cell-depleted T cells, or PBMCs; the material itself was cDNA or gDNA.

Germline assignment: CDR1 KGHSH and CDR2 LQKENI. The germline V and J ends were trimmed by 1 base and 0 bases, with 13 bases remaining between them. The CDR3 sequence is 17 residues long. Per the original methods: Quantification of nucleated cells was approximated via reference gene primer amplification. Sequenced by immunoSEQ multiplex PCR; TCRdb stores in-frame clones only, minus some. That table gives V, J and clone size, and the DNA gave D and trimming. Of around 200,000 clones in the sample, 80% to 90% were seen once. This clone was counted once. The sample taken for sequencing was peripheral blood. The clonotype comes from a man aged 25-45 years with active or convalescent COVID-19. The V and J genes are TRBV18 and TRBJ1-3, with D perhaps matching TRBD1 (5 bases). CDR3 protein: CASSPRSGGDSGNTIYF. DNA for the CDR3: TGTGCCAGCTCACCACGTTCCGGGGGTGACTCTGGAAACACCATATATTTT. Full variable domain (rest looked up from reference TRBV18 and TRBJ1-3): NAGVMQNPRHLVRRRGQEARLRCSPMKGHSHVYWYRQLPEEGLKFMVYLQKENIIDESGMPKERFSAEFPKEGPSILRIQQVVRGDSAAYFCASSPRSGGDSGNTIYFGEGSWLTVV.